A single sample gave rise to the 27 T cell receptor beta chains below, sequenced in a study of T cell responses to AZD1222 COVID-19 vaccine. The method was immunoSEQ multiplex PCR; TCRdb's version includes in-frame clones alone and lacks a portion of them. The sample records 80,000 to 130,000 clones, approximately 87% being singletons. Sequencing used peripheral blood, obtained on day 0 of AZD1222 vaccination. The receptor source for this set is an adult in good health.

The V and J genes are TRBV5-6 and TRBJ1-2; D uncertain. Trimming took 0 bases from V and 5 from J, leaving 14 bases between them. The CDR3 extends over 15 amino acids. Germline assignment: CDR1 SGHDT and CDR2 YYEEEE. The chain's CDR3 is CASSLVGSQAYGYTF. CDR3 coding DNA: TGTGCCAGCAGCTTGGTTGGTAGTCAGGCGTATGGCTACACCTTC.

The CDR3 DNA sequence: TGTGCCAGCAGCTTCGGACAGGGGAGTCAACTGTTTTTT. Translated, it gives CASSFGQGSQLFF. The chain recombines TRBV7-3 with TRBJ1-4; 9 nucleotides align to TRBD1. The CDR3 covers 13 residues. Germline V gene sequence: CDR1 SGHTA, CDR2 FQGTGA. V lost 3 bases, J lost 12 bases, and 5 bases stayed unmatched.

The chain recombines TRBV29-1 with TRBJ1-1; D remains ambiguous. CDR3 length equals 12 residues. Trimming removed 7 bases from V and 0 bases from J, with 9 bases in between. Germline CDR1 is SQVTM and CDR2 is ANQGSEA. CDR3 region: CSGGQMNTEAFF. DNA for the CDR3: TGCAGCGGTGGCCAAATGAACACTGAAGCTTTCTTT.

The J gene is TRBJ2-3, the V gene TRBV18; D call uncertain. The CDR3 consists of 15 residues. Germline loops: CDR1 KGHSH, CDR2 LQKENI. Trimming removed 3 bases at V and 2 bases at J, with 12 bases between. Here the CDR3 reads CASSPLDTATDTQYF. CDR3 coding DNA: TGTGCCAGCTCACCCTTAGACACCGCCACAGATACGCAGTATTTT.

The DNA for the CDR3 is TGTGCCACCAGTGATTCTGGGGGAAGGACTGAAGCTTTCTTT. The encoded protein is CATSDSGGRTEAFF. This chain links TRBV24-1 with TRBJ1-1; D may be TRBD1 (5 bases). The germline CDR1 and CDR2 sequences are KGHDR and SFDVKD. V was trimmed by 2 bases and J by 5 bases, leaving 11 bases between them. This CDR3 is 14 amino acids long.

This clone appeared a few times. J is TRBJ1-6 and V is TRBV18, with D possibly matching TRBD1 (5 bases). Germline CDR1 reads KGHSH; CDR2 reads LQKENI. Trimming shortened V by 4 bases and J by 3 bases, and 16 bases separated the two germline ends. The CDR3 runs to 17 residues. The CDR3 DNA sequence: TGTGCCAGCTCACGGACTGGGACGGTCGACTATAATTCACCCCTCCACTTT. This encodes CASSRTGTVDYNSPLHF.

This chain joins TRBV2 and TRBJ2-1; TRBD2 agrees at 13 bases. Germline assignment: CDR1 SNHLY and CDR2 FYNNEI. V shed 7 bases and J 8 bases; nucleotides not matched to a gene: 8. The CDR3 totals 15 residues. The CDR3 DNA is TGTGCCAGCAAATTACTAGCGGGGGGGCGCGATGAGCAGTTCTTC. Translation gives CASKLLAGGRDEQFF.

The chain combines TRBV29-1 with TRBJ1-1; the D is unclear. The CDR3 length is 11 residues. Between the trimmed V and J ends, which lost 4 bases and 4 bases, there was a span of 7 bases. Germline loops: CDR1 SQVTM, CDR2 ANQGSEA. The CDR3: CSVAAGTEAFF. DNA for the CDR3: TGCAGCGTTGCAGCCGGCACTGAAGCTTTCTTT. Full variable domain (missing parts from reference TRBV29-1 and TRBJ1-1): SAVISQKPSRDICQRGTSLTIQCQVDSQVTMMFWYRQQPGQSLTLIATANQGSEATYESGFVIDKFPISRPNLTFSTLTVSNMSPEDSSIYLCSVAAGTEAFFGQGTRLTVV.

The chain carries TRBV12-3 or TRBV12-4 and TRBJ2-5, with 10 bases fitting TRBD2. The CDR3 spans 13 residues. Trimming removed 3 bases from V and 9 bases from J; junction bases left unmatched: 4. The CDR3, as DNA: TGTGCCAGCAGTTTCCCGGGACTAGCGCCCCAGTACTTC. Translating it yields CASSFPGLAPQYF.

The CDR3 protein is CASSFTGVGEQFF. CDR3 sequence (DNA): TGTGCCAGCAGCTTCACAGGCGTGGGTGAGCAGTTCTTC. V and J are TRBV7-8 and TRBJ2-1, with D perhaps matching TRBD1 (5 bases). The CDR3 totals 13 residues. V gave up 3 bases and J gave up 9 bases, with 12 bases separating them. Germline V gene data show CDR1 as SGHVS and CDR2 as FQNEAQ.

The V call is TRBV7-2, the J call TRBJ2-3, with D unclear. Trimming shortened V by 3 bases and J by 2 bases, and 9 bases separated the two germline ends. Germline V gene sequence: CDR1 SGHTA, CDR2 FQGNSA. CDR3 size: 14 residues. The CDR3 region is CASSFSGPTDTQYF. The CDR3 nucleotides are TGTGCCAGCAGCTTTAGTGGCCCCACAGATACGCAGTATTTT.

J is TRBJ1-6 and V is TRBV28; D is perhaps TRBD1 (5 bases). The CDR3 spans 14 residues. Trimming removed 2 bases from V and 6 bases from J, with 8 bases in between. Germline V CDR1 and CDR2: MDHEN, SYDVKM. This chain's CDR3 is CASSLGGGNSPLHF. DNA of the CDR3: TGTGCCAGCAGTTTAGGGGGAGGTAATTCACCCCTCCACTTT.

The genes are TRBV3-1 (or the pseudogene TRBV3-2) and TRBJ1-2; TRBD1 matches 10 bases. The V segment lost 2 bases and the J segment 7 bases; nucleotides outside the gene matches: 10. This CDR3 spans 16 amino acids. From germline, CDR1 is LGHDT and CDR2 YNNKEL (reference sequence). This chain's CDR3 is CASSQRRGTGVGGYTF. Written as DNA, the CDR3 is TGTGCCAGCAGCCAAAGAAGGGGGACAGGGGTCGGTGGCTACACCTTC.

The V and J genes are TRBV9 and TRBJ2-7; D might be TRBD2 (5 bases). V lost 0 bases, J lost 7 bases, and 11 bases lay in between. Per germline, CDR1 SGDLS and CDR2 YYNGEE. This CDR3 is built from 13 residues. This CDR3 is CASSVEPGGEQYF. The CDR3 coding sequence is TGTGCCAGCAGCGTAGAGCCAGGCGGGGAGCAGTACTTC.

The chain recombines TRBV4-3 with TRBJ1-5; possible D gene TRBD1, 5 bases. The CDR3 length is 15 residues. Germline V gene sequence: CDR1 LGHNA, CDR2 YSLEER. V was trimmed by 4 bases and J by 4 bases, leaving 14 bases between them. CDR3 in amino acids: CASSLIAGGNQPQHF. The CDR3 DNA reads as TGCGCCAGCAGCCTCATAGCCGGGGGGAATCAGCCCCAGCATTTT.

CDR3 sequence reads: CASSHRDANTEAFF. CDR3 nucleotide sequence: TGTGCCAGCAGCCACAGGGACGCGAACACTGAAGCTTTCTTT. This chain links TRBV6-5 with TRBJ1-1; the D gene is possibly TRBD1 (6 bases). The CDR3 consists of 14 residues. The germline gives CDR1 MNHEY, CDR2 SVGAGI. V lost 6 bases and J 1 base, leaving 12 bases between the germline ends.

This chain connects TRBV10-3 to TRBJ2-1, with 8 bases aligning to TRBD1. In germline, CDR1 is ENHRY, CDR2 SYGVKD. The junction had 5 bases not matched to a gene; V was cut back by 10 bases and J by 3 bases. There are 13 residues in the CDR3. The CDR3 sequence is CATSDRDYNEQFF. Here the CDR3 DNA reads TGTGCCACATCGGACAGGGACTACAATGAGCAGTTCTTC.

This chain links TRBV3-1 (or the pseudogene TRBV3-2) with TRBJ1-2; D gene unclear. Trimming shortened V by 4 bases and J by 0 bases, and 9 bases separated the two germline ends. The germline CDR1 and CDR2 sequences are LGHDT and YNNKEL (reference sequence). This CDR3 is built from 14 residues. The DNA for the CDR3 is TGTGCCAGCAGCCGAGATACGCCTAACTATGGCTACACCTTC. As protein: CASSRDTPNYGYTF.

The rearrangement links TRBV6-5 to TRBJ2-5, with 8 bases identical to TRBD2. The CDR3 is made up of 16 amino acids. The germline gives CDR1 MNHEY, CDR2 SVGAGI. V shed 0 bases, J shed 5 bases, and the junction held 8 bases outside the gene matches. In DNA form, the CDR3 reads TGTGCCAGCAGTTACTCGAGGGCGGGGGGCGCGGAGACCCAGTACTTC. Its translation is CASSYSRAGGAETQYF.

The CDR3 spells CASSPDRGHGYTF. DNA of the CDR3: TGTGCCAGTAGTCCGGACAGGGGGCATGGCTACACCTTC. This sequence joins TRBV19 and TRBJ1-2, with 11 bases lining up with TRBD1. Trimming at V came to 5 bases and at J to 6 bases, leaving 2 bases not matched to a gene. This CDR3 is 13 amino acids long. Germline assignment: CDR1 LNHDA and CDR2 SQIVND (reference sequence).

The gene calls are TRBV28 and TRBJ1-1, with TRBD1 matching 8 bases. J lost 4 bases, V lost 10 bases, and 11 bases had no gene match. This CDR3 comprises 14 residues. The germline V gene encodes CDR1 MDHEN and CDR2 SYDVKM. The chain's CDR3 is CATPPRGPFTEAFF. CDR3 sequence (DNA): TGTGCCACCCCCCCCAGGGGGCCTTTCACTGAAGCTTTCTTT.

Here the CDR3 DNA reads TGTGCCAGCAGCTTCCAGGGACAGGGGCCTGAAGCTTTCTTT. Encoded protein: CASSFQGQGPEAFF. The V and J genes are TRBV7-2 and TRBJ1-1; 10 positions agree with TRBD1. The CDR3 is made up of 14 amino acids. CDR1 is SGHTA, CDR2 FQGNSA, per germline. J was trimmed by 6 bases and V by 3 bases; bases with no gene match: 4.

This clone was recorded once. V gene TRBV7-2 combines with J gene TRBJ1-1; D is undetermined. The germline V gene has CDR1 SGHTA and CDR2 FQGNSA. Between the trimmed V and J ends, which lost 1 base and 2 bases, there was a span of 17 bases. The CDR3 has 17 residues. The CDR3 loop reads CASSLGLVRGSNTEAFF. The CDR3 coding sequence is TGTGCCAGCAGCTTAGGATTAGTTCGCGGATCAAACACTGAAGCTTTCTTT.

CDR3 sequence (DNA): TGTGCCAGCAGCCGGGACAGGTCCTACAATGAGCAGTTCTTC. Amino acid sequence: CASSRDRSYNEQFF. The genes are TRBV3-1 (or the pseudogene TRBV3-2) and TRBJ2-1; 8 nucleotides align to TRBD1. Germline CDR1 LGHDT, CDR2 YNNKEL (reference sequence). With V trimmed by 4 bases and J by 1 base, 0 bases remained unmatched. The CDR3 covers 14 residues.

Points on this clone: One end of the junction does not line up with germline, which may come from a read error. V is TRBV3-1 (or the pseudogene TRBV3-2) and J is TRBJ1-1; a possible D gene is TRBD1 (5 bases). The length of the CDR3 is 12 residues. Germline-derived CDR1 and CDR2 are LGHDT and YNNKEL (reference sequence). The DNA of the CDR3 is TGTGCCAGCAGCCAAAGATCGGGACCTCACTACTTT. This gives the protein CASSQRSGPHYF.

The chain is built from TRBV27 and TRBJ2-3; either TRBD1 or TRBD2 may fit D (5 bases each). V lost 1 base and J lost 4, with 12 bases in between. The CDR3 spans 15 residues. The germline gives CDR1 MNHEY, CDR2 SMNVEV (reference sequence). The CDR3, as DNA: TGTGCCAGCAGTTTATGGTTGGGGGTCCCAGATACGCAGTATTTT. Encoded protein: CASSLWLGVPDTQYF.

This chain links TRBV9 with TRBJ2-2, with 8 positions matching TRBD1. The CDR3 consists of 15 residues. Germline V lookup: CDR1 SGDLS, CDR2 YYNGEE. The V and J ends lost 0 bases and 3 bases, in that order; junction bases with no gene match: 1. The CDR3 protein is CASSVVQGDTGELFF. The CDR3 region has the DNA TGTGCCAGCAGCGTAGTACAGGGGGACACCGGGGAGCTGTTTTTT.